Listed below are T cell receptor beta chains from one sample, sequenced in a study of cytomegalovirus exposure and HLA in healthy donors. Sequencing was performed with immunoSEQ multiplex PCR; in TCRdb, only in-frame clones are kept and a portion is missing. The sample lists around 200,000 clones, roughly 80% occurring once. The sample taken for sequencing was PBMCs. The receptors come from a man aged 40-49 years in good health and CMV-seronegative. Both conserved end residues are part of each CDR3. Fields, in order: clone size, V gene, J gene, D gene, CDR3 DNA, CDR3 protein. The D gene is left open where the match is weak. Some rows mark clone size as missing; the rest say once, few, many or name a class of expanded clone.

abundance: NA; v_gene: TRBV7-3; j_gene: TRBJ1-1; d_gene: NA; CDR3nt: TGTGCCAGCAGCTCCCCCCGGGAGGGCAGTAACACTGAAGCTTTCTTT; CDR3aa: CASSSPREGSNTEAFF
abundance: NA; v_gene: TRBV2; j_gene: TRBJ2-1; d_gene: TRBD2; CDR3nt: TGTGCCAGCAACGGCGGGAGGGCCTGGAATGAGCAGTTCTTC; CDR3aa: CASNGGRAWNEQFF
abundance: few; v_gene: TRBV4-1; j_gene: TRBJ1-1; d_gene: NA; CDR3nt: TGCGCCAGCAGCCCGAGTGAGGGTTCTGAAGCTTTCTTT; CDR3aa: CASSPSEGSEAFF
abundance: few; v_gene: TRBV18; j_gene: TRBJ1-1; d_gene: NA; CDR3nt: TGTGCCAGCTCACCACCAGGGGTGGGCATTAGGTCTGAAGCTTTCTTT; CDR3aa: CASSPPGVGIRSEAFF
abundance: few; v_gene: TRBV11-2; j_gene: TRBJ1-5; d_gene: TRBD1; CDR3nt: TGTGCCAGCAGCTTAGAGGCAGGGGGCCATCAGCCCCAGCATTTT; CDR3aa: CASSLEAGGHQPQHF
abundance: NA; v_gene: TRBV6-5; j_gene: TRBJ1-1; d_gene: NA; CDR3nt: TGTGCCAGCAGTTACGGGGAGAGGTCTGAAGCTTTCTTT; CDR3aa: CASSYGERSEAFF
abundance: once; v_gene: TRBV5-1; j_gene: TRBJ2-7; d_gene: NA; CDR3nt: TGCGCCAGGCGAAAGGGGGCCGGGAGCTCCTACGAGCAGTACTTC; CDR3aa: CARRKGAGSSYEQYF
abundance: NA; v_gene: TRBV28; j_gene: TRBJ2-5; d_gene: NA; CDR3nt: TGTGCCAGCAGTCGGGTCCTCCACTTTTCACAAGAGACCCAGTACTTC; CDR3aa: CASSRVLHFSQETQYF
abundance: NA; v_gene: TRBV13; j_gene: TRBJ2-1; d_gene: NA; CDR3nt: TGTGCCAGCAGCACCGCTCGGAGGGGCAGGGAACCCTACAATGAGCAGTTCTTC; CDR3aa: CASSTARRGREPYNEQFF
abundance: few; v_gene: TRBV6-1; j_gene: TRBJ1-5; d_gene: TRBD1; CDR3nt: TGTGCCAGCAGTGAAGCTGGGGACAGGGGGCTTTGGGAGCCCCAGCATTTT; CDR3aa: CASSEAGDRGLWEPQHF
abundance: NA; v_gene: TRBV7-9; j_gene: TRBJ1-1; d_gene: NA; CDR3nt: TGTGCCAGCAGCTTAGCGGGAGGGACCCACCGTAACACTGAAGCTTTCTTT; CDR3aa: CASSLAGGTHRNTEAFF
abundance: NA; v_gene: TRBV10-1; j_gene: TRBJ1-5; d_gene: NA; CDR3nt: TGCGCCAGCAGTGAGCCCCCCCGAGGGGACTTCAATCAGCCCCAGCATTTT; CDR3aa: CASSEPPRGDFNQPQHF
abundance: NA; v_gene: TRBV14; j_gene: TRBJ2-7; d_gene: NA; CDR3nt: TGTGCCAGCAGCCAAGAGGGGGAGGTGGGTTGGACTTTAGAGCAGTACTTC; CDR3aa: CASSQEGEVGWTLEQYF
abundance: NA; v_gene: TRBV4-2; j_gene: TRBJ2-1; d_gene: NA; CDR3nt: TGTGCCAGCAGCCAAGAGGGGGCGGGAGCGGAGCAGTTCTTC; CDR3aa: CASSQEGAGAEQFF
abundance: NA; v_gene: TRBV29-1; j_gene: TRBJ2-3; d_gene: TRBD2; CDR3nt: TGCAGCGTGTCGACTAGCGGGGGGGCTTCAGATACGCAGTATTTT; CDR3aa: CSVSTSGGASDTQYF
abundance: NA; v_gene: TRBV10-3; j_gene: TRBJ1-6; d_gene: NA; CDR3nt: TGTGCCATCAGTGGGGCCGGGACAACTAATTCACCCCTCCACTTT; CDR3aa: CAISGAGTTNSPLHF
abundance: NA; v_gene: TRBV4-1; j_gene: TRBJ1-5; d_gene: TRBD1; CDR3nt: TGCGCCAGCAGCTCGGGACAGGGGGGCGCCAATCAGCCCCAGCATTTT; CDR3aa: CASSSGQGGANQPQHF
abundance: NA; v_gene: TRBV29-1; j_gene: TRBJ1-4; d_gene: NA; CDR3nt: TGCAGCGTTGAATTCGATGGTAGCAGGGGTGAAAAACTGTTTTTT; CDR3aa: CSVEFDGSRGEKLFF
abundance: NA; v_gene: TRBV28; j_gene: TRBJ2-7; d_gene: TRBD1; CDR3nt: TGTGCCAGCAGCTGGGACAGGATTTCTTACGAGCAGTACTTC; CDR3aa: CASSWDRISYEQYF
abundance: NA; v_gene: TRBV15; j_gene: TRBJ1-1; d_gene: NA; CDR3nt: TGTGCCACCAGCCCCCGTGGTGGCTTGAACACTGAAGCTTTCTTT; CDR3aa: CATSPRGGLNTEAFF
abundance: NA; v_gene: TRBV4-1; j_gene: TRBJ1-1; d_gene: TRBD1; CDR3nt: TGCGCCAGCAGCCAGACAGGGGGCCCTGAAGCTTTCTTT; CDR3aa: CASSQTGGPEAFF
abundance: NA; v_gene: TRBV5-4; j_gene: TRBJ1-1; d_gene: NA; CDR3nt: TGTGCCAGCAGCGGCGGGGGGATTTCGGACACTGAAGCTTTCTTT; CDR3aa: CASSGGGISDTEAFF
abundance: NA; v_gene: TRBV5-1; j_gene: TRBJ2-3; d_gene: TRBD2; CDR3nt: TGCGCCAGCAGCTTGGTTGCGGGGGATCTCGGGCAGTATTTT; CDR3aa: CASSLVAGDLGQYF
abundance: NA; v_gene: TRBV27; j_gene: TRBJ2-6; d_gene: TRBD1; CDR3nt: TGTGCCAGCAGTTTATACCCAGGGGGCTCTGGTGGGGCCAACGTCCTGACTTTC; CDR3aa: CASSLYPGGSGGANVLTF
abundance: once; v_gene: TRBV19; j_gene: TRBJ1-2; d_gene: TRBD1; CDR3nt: TGTGCCAGTAGACGGGGACAGAACTATGGCTACACCTTC; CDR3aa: CASRRGQNYGYTF
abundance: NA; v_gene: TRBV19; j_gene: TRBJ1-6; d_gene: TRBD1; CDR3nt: TGTGCCGGAGGAGGGGGCAATACACCCCTCCACTTT; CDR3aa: CAGGGGNTPLHF
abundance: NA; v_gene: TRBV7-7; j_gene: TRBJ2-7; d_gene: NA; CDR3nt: TGTGCCAGCAGCTTAGCCCAGGGGCCTGCCTACGAGCAGTACTTC; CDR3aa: CASSLAQGPAYEQYF
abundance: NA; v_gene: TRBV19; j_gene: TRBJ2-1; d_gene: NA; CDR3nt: TGTGCCAGCCAGACAGGGAGGAACAATGAGCAGTTCTTC; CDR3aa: CASQTGRNNEQFF
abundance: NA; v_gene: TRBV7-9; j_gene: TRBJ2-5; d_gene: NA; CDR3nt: TGTGCCATCCCGACCCGGGCAGGGGAAGAGACCCAGTACTTC; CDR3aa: CAIPTRAGEETQYF
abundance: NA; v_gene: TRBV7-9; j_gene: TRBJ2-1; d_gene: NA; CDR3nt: TGTGCCAGCAGCCCAACTACCTACAATGAGCAGTTCTTC; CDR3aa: CASSPTTYNEQFF
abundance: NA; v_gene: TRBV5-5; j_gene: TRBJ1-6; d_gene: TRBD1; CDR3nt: TGTGCCAGCAGCTGGGGGGACAGGACTAATTCACCCCTCCACTTT; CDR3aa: CASSWGDRTNSPLHF
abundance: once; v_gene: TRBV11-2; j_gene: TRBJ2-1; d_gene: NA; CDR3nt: TGTGCCAGCAGCTTAGAGGAGGTACTGAATGAGCAGTTCTTC; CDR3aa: CASSLEEVLNEQFF
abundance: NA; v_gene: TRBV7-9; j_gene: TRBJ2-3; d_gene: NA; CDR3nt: TGTGCCAGCTTCTCAGGAGGAGCAGATACGCAGTATTTT; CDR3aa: CASFSGGADTQYF
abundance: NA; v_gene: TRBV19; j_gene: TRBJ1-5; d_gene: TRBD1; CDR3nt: TGTGCCAGTAGTCAGGGGGATTACCAGCCCCAGCATTTT; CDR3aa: CASSQGDYQPQHF
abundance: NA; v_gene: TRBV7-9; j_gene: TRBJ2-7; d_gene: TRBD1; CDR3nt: TGTTCCAGCAGCTTAGTCTCGGGACAGGGGGTCAACGAGCAGTACTTC; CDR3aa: CSSSLVSGQGVNEQYF
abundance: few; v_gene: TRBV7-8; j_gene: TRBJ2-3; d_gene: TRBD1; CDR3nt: TGTGCCAGCAGCTTATCCCCAAGAGACAGGGTGATTTCAGATACGCAGTATTTT; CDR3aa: CASSLSPRDRVISDTQYF
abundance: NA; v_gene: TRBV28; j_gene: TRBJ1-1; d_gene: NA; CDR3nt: TGTGCCAGCAAGATCGGACAGCTGAACACTGAAGCTTTCTTT; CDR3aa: CASKIGQLNTEAFF
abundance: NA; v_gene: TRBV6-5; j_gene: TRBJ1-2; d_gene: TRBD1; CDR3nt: TGTGCCAGCATGTTCTGGAGGGGGCGTCGGTATGGCTACACCTTC; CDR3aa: CASMFWRGRRYGYTF
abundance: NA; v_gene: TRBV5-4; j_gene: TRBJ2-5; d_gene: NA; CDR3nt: TGTGCCAGCAGCTTGGCAGGGAATCAAGAGACCCAGTACTTC; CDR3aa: CASSLAGNQETQYF
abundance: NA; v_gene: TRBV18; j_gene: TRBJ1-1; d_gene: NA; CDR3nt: TGTGCCAGCTCACCAGGTTTAGCAGGGGCGGGCACTGAAGCTTTCTTT; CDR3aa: CASSPGLAGAGTEAFF
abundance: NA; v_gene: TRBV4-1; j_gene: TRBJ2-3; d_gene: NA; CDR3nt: TGCGCCAGCAGCCAAGGAGGAAAGGGGTACACAGATACGCAGTATTTT; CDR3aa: CASSQGGKGYTDTQYF
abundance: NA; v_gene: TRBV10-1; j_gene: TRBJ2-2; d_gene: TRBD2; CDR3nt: TGCGCCAGCAGTGTGACTAGCGGGAGCACCGGGGAGCTGTTTTTT; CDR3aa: CASSVTSGSTGELFF
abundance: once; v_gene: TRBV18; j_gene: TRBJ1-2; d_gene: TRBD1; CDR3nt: TGTGCCAGCTCAGCCGGGACAGGGTCGGCGGGCTACACCTTC; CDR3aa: CASSAGTGSAGYTF
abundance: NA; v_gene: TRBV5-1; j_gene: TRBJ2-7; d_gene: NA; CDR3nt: TGCGCCAGCAGCTTGGACAGGGAAGTCTACGAGCAGTACTTC; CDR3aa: CASSLDREVYEQYF
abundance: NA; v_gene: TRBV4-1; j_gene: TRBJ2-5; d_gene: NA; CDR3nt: TGCGCCAGCAGCCAAGATCCGACAGCACAAGAGACCCAGTACTTC; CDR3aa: CASSQDPTAQETQYF
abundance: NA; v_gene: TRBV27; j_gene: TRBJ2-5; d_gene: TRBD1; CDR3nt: TGTGCCGGCTCTATATCGGGACAGGGGGCTCGAGAGACCCAGTACTTC; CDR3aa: CAGSISGQGARETQYF
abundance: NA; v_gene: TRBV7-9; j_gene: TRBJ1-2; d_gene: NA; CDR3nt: TGTTCCAGCAGCTTATCCGGGAGGGCGGGGGGCTACACCTTC; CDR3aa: CSSSLSGRAGGYTF
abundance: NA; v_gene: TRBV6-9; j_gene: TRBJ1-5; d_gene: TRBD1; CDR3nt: TGTGCCAGCAGTTCGAAGCCCGGGACAGGGTTCAATCAGCCCCAGCATTTT; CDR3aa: CASSSKPGTGFNQPQHF
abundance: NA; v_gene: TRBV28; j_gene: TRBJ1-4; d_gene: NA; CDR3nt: TGTGCCAGCAAGCGGAGAGAACTGTTTTTT; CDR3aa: CASKRRELFF
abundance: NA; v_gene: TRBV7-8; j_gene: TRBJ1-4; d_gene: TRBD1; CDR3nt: TGTGCCAGCCTTCTCTACAGGGGAGCTGAAAAACTGTTTTTT; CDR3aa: CASLLYRGAEKLFF
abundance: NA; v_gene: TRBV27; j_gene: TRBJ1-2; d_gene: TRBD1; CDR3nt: TGTGCCACCAAGACAGGGGATGGCTATGGCTACACCTTC; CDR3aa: CATKTGDGYGYTF
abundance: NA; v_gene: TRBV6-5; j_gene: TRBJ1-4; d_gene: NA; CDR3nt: TGTGCCAGCAGTTACTCGACGACTGTTATCAATGAAAAACTGTTTTTT; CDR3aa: CASSYSTTVINEKLFF
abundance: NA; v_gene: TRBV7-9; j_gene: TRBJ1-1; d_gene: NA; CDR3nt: TGTGCCAGCCGACAAGGGGCGCCCACTGAAGCTTTCTTT; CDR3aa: CASRQGAPTEAFF
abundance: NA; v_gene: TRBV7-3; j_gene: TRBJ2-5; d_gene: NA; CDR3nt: TGTGCCAGCAGCTTAACTTCGGGGGGCTTTGGGGAGACCCAGTACTTC; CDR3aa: CASSLTSGGFGETQYF
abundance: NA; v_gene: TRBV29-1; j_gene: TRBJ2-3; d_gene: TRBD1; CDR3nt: TGCAGCGTTAGTACAGGGGGCCCGACAGATACGCAGTATTTT; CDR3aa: CSVSTGGPTDTQYF